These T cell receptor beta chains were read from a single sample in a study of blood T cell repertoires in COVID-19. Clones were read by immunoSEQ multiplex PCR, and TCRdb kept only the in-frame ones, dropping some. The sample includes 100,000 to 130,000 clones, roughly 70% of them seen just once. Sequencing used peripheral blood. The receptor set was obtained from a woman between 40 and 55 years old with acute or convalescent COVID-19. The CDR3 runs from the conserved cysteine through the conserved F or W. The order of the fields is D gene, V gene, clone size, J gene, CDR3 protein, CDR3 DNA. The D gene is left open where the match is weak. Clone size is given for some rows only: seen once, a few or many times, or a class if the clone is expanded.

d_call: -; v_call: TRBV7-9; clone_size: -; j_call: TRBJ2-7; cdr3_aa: CASGAGQNYEQYF; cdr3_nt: TGTGCCAGCGGGGCGGGACAGAACTACGAGCAGTACTTC
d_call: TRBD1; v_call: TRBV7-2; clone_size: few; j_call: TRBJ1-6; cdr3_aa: CASSSHGQAYNSPLHF; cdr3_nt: TGTGCCAGCAGCTCTCATGGACAGGCGTATAATTCACCCCTCCACTTT
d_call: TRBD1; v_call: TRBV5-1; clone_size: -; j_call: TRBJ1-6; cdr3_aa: CASSLLTGESPLHF; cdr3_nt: TGCGCCAGCAGCTTGTTGACAGGGGAATCACCCCTCCACTTT
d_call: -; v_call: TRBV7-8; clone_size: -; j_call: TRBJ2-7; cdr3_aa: CASSLQGEVSYEQYF; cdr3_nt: TGTGCCAGCAGCTTACAGGGGGAGGTCTCCTACGAGCAGTACTTC
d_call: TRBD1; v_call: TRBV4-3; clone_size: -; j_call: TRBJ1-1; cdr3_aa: CASSRLAGTGDTEAFF; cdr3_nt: TGCGCCAGCAGCCGCCTGGCCGGGACAGGGGACACTGAAGCTTTCTTT
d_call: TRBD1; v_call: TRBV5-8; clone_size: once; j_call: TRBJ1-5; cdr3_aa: CASSYGQGGQPQHF; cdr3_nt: TGTGCCAGCAGCTACGGACAGGGAGGTCAGCCCCAGCATTTT
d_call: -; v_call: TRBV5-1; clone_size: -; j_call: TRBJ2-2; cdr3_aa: CASSLADVGQGGSGELFF; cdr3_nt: TGCGCCAGCAGCTTGGCCGATGTCGGCCAGGGGGGTTCCGGGGAGCTGTTTTTT
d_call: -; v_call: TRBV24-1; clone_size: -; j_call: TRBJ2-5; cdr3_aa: CATSGAGRETQYF; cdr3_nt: TGTGCCACCAGTGGGGCAGGGAGGGAGACCCAGTACTTC
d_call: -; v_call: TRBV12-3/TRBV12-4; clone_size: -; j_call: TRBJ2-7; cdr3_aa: CASRSGTRREQYF; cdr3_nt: TGTGCCAGCAGATCCGGGACACGTCGCGAGCAGTACTTC
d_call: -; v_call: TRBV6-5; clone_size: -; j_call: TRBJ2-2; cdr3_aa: CASRGTSDTGELFF; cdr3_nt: TGTGCCAGCAGGGGGACATCGGACACCGGGGAGCTGTTTTTT
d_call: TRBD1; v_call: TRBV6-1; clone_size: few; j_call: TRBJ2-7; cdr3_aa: CASSEEGQGSFEQYF; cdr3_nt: TGTGCCAGCAGTGAAGAGGGACAGGGGTCCTTCGAGCAGTACTTC
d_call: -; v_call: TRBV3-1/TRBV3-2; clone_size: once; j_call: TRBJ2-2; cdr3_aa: CASSQDFARLGSGELFF; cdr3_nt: TGTGCCAGCAGCCAAGATTTCGCCAGGTTGGGTTCCGGGGAGCTGTTTTTT
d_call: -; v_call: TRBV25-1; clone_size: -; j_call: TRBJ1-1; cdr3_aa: CASSEFEVGPMNTEAFF; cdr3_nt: TGTGCCAGCAGTGAATTTGAAGTCGGTCCCATGAACACTGAAGCTTTCTTT
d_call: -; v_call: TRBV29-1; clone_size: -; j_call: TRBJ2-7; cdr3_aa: CSVGGGSYEQYF; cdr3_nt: TGCAGCGTTGGGGGCGGAAGCTACGAGCAGTACTTC
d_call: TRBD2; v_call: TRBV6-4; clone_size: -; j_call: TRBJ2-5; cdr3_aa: CASSDGLAGGPGQETQYF; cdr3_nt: TGTGCCAGCAGTGACGGACTAGCGGGGGGGCCAGGACAAGAGACCCAGTACTTC
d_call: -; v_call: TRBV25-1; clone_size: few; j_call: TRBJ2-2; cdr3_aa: CASSKQGGGTGELFF; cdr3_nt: TGTGCCAGCAGTAAACAGGGCGGGGGTACCGGGGAGCTGTTTTTT
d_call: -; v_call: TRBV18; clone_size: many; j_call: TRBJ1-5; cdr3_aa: CASSPFGDRSNQPQHF; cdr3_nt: TGTGCCAGCTCACCTTTCGGAGACAGGAGCAATCAGCCCCAGCATTTT
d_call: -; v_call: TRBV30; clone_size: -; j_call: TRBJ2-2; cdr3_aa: CAWKRGTGELFF; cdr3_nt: TGTGCCTGGAAACGGGGGACCGGGGAGCTGTTTTTT
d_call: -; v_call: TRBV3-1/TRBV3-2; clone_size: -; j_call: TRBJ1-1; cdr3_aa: CASSPGARGTEAFF; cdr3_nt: TGTGCCAGCAGCCCAGGGGCGAGGGGGACTGAAGCTTTCTTT
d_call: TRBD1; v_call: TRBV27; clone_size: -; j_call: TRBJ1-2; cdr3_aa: CASSRADRTNYGYTF; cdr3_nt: TGTGCCAGCAGCCGTGCGGACAGGACTAACTATGGCTACACCTTC
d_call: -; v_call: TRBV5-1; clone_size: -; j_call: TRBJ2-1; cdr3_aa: CASSSRDNYNEQFF; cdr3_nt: TGCGCCAGCAGCTCCCGGGACAACTACAATGAGCAGTTCTTC
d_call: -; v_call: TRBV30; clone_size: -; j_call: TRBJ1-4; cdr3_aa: CAWGRQANNEKLFF; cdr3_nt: TGTGCCTGGGGCCGGCAGGCTAATAATGAAAAACTGTTTTTT
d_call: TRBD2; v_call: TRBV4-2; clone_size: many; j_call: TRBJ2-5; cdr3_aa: CASSHGGGGGKETQYF; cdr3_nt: TGTGCCAGCAGCCATGGAGGCGGGGGGGGGAAAGAGACCCAGTACTTC
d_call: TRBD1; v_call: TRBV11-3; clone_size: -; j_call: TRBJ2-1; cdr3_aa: CASSLEGTGVRNEQFF; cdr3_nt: TGTGCCAGCAGCTTAGAGGGGACAGGGGTCCGCAATGAGCAGTTCTTC
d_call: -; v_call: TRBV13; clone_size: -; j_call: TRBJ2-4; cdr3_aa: CASSFFEGSIAKNIQYF; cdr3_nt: TGTGCCAGCAGCTTTTTTGAGGGATCAATAGCCAAAAACATTCAGTACTTC
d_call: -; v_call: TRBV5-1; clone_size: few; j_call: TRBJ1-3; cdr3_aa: CASSNQGAGNTIYF; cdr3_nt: TGCGCCAGCAGCAATCAGGGTGCCGGAAACACCATATATTTT
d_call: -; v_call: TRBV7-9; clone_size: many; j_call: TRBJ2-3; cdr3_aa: CASSLLANREDTQYF; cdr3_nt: TGTGCCAGCAGCTTACTAGCTAACCGGGAGGATACGCAGTATTTT
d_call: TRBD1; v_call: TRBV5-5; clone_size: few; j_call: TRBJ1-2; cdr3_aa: CASSPRDRGLYGYTF; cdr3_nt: TGTGCCAGCAGCCCCCGGGACAGGGGTCTCTATGGCTACACCTTC
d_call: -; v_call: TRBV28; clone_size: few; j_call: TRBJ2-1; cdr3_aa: CASSFVGNEQFF; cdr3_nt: TGTGCCAGCAGTTTCGTCGGTAATGAGCAGTTCTTC
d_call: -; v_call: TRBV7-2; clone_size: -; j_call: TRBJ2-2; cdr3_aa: CASSLTQDVGNTGELFF; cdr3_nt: TGTGCCAGCAGCTTAACCCAGGATGTAGGGAACACCGGGGAGCTGTTTTTT
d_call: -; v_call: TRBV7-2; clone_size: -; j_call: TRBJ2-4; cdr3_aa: CASNDRLGRGIQYF; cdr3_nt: TGTGCCAGCAACGACAGGTTAGGCCGAGGCATTCAGTACTTC
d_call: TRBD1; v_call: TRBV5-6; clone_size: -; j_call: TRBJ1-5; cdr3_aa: CASSFRRTGGNQPQHF; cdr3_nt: TGTGCCAGCAGCTTTCGCAGGACAGGGGGAAATCAGCCCCAGCATTTT
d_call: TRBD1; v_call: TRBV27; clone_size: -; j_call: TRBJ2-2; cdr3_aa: CASSFSPGTENTGELFF; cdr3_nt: TGTGCCAGCAGTTTCAGCCCCGGGACAGAGAACACCGGGGAGCTGTTTTTT
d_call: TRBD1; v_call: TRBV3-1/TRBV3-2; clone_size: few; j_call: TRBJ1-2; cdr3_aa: CASSPGQGYGYTF; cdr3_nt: TGTGCCAGCAGCCCGGGACAGGGCTATGGCTACACCTTC
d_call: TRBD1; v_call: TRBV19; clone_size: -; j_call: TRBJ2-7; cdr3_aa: CASGTGDYEQYF; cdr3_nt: TGTGCCAGTGGGACAGGGGACTACGAGCAGTACTTC
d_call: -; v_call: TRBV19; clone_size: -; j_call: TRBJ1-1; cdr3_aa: CASSPRGGATEAFF; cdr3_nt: TGTGCCAGTAGTCCCCGGGGGGGGGCCACTGAAGCTTTCTTT
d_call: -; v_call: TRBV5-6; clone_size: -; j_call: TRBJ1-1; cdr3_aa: CASSPNQGTMNTEAFF; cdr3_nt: TGTGCCAGCAGCCCCAATCAGGGAACCATGAACACTGAAGCTTTCTTT
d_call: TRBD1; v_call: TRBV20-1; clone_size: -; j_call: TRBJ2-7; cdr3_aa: CSASRGHEQYF; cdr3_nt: TGCAGTGCTAGCAGGGGGCACGAGCAGTACTTC
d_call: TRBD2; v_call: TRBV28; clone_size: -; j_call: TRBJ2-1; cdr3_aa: CASSLAGGLYNEQFF; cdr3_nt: TGTGCCAGCAGTTTAGCGGGGGGGCTCTACAATGAGCAGTTCTTC
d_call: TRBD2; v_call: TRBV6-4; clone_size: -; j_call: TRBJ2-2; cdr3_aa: CASSPLAGGTVELFF; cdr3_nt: TGTGCCAGCAGCCCTCTGGCGGGGGGGACGGTGGAGCTGTTTTTT
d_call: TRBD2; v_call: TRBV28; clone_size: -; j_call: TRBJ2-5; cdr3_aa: CASGAGGIGTQYF; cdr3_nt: TGTGCCAGCGGGGCCGGGGGGATTGGGACCCAGTACTTC
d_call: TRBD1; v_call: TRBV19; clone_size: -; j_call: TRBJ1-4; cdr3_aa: CASSLGQQKLFF; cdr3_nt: TGTGCCAGTAGCCTGGGACAGCAAAAACTGTTTTTT
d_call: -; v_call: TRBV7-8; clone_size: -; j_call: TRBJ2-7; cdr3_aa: CASSLTTGTIYEQYF; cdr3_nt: TGTGCCAGCAGCTTGACCACAGGGACGATCTACGAGCAGTACTTC
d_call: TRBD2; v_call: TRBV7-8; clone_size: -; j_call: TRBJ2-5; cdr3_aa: CASSLSRGLVRTQETQYF; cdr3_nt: TGTGCCAGCAGCTTATCCCGAGGACTAGTTCGGACCCAAGAGACCCAGTACTTC
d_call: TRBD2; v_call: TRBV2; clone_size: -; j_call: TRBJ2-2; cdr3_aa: CASKFGGGAGGTGELFF; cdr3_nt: TGTGCCAGCAAATTTGGCGGGGGGGCGGGCGGCACCGGGGAGCTGTTTTTT
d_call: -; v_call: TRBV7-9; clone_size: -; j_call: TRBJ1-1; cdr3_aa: CASSPPPGEAFF; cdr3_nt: TGTGCCAGCAGCCCACCGCCAGGGGAAGCTTTCTTT
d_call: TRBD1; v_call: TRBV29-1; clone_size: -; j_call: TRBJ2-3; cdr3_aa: CSVLTGGLIDTQYF; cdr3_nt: TGCAGCGTTTTGACAGGGGGTTTAATAGATACGCAGTATTTT